This TCR beta chain emerged from a study of T cell repertoires in cytomegalovirus infection. Across the study: The public TCR beta signatures pointed to both CMV infection and matching HLA type. Whole-study results and caveats: It was HLA-C-restricted CMV-specific TCR beta clonotypes that dominated the response ex vivo. Totalled public TCR beta family frequency picked out people who carried CMV plus the relevant HLA.

Concerning this clonotype itself: Its matching antigen is unknown.

From the reads, TCRdb called clonotypes with MiXCR, one entry per CDR3 protein. The data hold about 400,000 distinct CDR3 sequences, with about a sixth observed a single time. The TCR sequence derives from a human donor in good health (CMV status not recorded). Some clones in this sample may be carry-over from other donors' samples. The specimen sequenced was PBMCs.

The CDR3 is CASSQSAPDNSPLHF. The CDR3 DNA reads TGTGCCAGCAGCCAATCGGCACCGGATAATTCACCCCTCCACTTT. The V gene is TRBV4-2, the J gene TRBJ1-6; no firm D call. Trimming removed 2 bases at V and 5 bases at J, with 10 bases between. The CDR3 runs to 15 residues. From germline, CDR1 is LGHNA and CDR2 YNFKEQ.